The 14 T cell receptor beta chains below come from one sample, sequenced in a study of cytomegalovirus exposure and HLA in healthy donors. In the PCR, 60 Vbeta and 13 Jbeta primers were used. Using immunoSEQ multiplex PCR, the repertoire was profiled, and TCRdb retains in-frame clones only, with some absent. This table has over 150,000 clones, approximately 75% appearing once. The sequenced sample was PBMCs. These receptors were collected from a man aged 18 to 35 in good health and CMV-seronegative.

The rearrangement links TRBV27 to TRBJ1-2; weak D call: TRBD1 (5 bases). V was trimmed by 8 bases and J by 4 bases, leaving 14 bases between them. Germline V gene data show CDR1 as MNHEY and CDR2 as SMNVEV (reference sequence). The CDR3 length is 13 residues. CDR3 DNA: TGTGCCAGCTCGGGGGGGGAAGGCTATGGCTACACCTTC. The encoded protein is CASSGGEGYGYTF.

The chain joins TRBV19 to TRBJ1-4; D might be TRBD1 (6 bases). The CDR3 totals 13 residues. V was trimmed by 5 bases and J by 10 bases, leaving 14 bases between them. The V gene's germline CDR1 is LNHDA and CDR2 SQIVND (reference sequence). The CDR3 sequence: CASSGDTSGKLFF. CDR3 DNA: TGTGCCAGTAGTGGGGACACTAGTGGAAAACTGTTTTTT.

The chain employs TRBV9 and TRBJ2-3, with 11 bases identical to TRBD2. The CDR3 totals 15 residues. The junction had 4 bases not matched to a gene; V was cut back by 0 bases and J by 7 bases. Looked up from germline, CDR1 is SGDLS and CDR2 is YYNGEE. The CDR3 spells CASSVGTSGLNTQYF. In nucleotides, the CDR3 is TGTGCCAGCAGCGTAGGGACTAGCGGGCTGAATACGCAGTATTTT. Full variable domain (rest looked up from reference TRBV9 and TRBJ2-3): DSGVTQTPKHLITATGQRVTLRCSPRSGDLSVYWYQQSLDQGLQFLIQYYNGEERAKGNILERFSAQQFPDLHSELNLSSLELGDSALYFCASSVGTSGLNTQYFGPGTRLTVL.

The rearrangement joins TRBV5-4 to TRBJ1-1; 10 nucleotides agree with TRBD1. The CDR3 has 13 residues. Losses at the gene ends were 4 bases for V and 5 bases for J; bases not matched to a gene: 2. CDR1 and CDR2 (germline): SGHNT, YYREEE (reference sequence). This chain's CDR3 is CASSGTGVTEAFF. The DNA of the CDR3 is TGTGCCAGCAGCGGGACAGGGGTTACTGAAGCTTTCTTT.

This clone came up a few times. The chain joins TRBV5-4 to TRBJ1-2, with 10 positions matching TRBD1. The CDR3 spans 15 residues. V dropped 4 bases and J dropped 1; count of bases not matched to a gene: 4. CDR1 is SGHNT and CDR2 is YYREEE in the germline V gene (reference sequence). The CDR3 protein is CASSLRDRGNYGYTF. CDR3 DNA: TGTGCCAGCAGCCTAAGGGACAGGGGTAACTATGGCTACACCTTC.

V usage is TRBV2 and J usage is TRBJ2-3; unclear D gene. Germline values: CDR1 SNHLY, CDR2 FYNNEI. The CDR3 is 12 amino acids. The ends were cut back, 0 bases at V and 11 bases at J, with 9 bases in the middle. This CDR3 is CASSEAEREQYF. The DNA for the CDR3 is TGTGCCAGCAGTGAAGCTGAGCGCGAGCAGTATTTT.

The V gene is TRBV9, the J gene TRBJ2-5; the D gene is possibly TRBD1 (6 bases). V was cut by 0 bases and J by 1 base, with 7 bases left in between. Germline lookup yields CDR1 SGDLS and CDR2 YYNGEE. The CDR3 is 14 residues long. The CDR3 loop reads CASSVEDSQETQYF. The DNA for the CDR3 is TGTGCCAGCAGCGTAGAGGACAGCCAAGAGACCCAGTACTTC. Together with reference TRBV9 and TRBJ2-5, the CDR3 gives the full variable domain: DSGVTQTPKHLITATGQRVTLRCSPRSGDLSVYWYQQSLDQGLQFLIQYYNGEERAKGNILERFSAQQFPDLHSELNLSSLELGDSALYFCASSVEDSQETQYFGPGTRLLVL.

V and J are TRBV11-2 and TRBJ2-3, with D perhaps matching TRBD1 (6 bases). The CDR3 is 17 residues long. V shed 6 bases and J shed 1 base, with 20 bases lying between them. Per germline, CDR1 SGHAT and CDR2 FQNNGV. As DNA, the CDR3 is TGTGCCAGCAGTTATGCCGACCACAGGGTCGGCACAGATACGCAGTATTTT. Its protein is CASSYADHRVGTDTQYF. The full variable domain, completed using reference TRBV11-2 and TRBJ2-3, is EAGVAQSPRYKIIEKRQSVAFWCNPISGHATLYWYQQILGQGPKLLIQFQNNGVVDDSQLPKDRFSAERLKGVDSTLKIQPAKLEDSAVYLCASSYADHRVGTDTQYFGPGTRLTVL.

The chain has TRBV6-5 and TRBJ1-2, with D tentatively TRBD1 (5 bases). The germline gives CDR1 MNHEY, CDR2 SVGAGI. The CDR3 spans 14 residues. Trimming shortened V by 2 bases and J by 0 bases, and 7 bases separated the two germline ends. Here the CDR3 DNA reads TGTGCCAGCAGTTACGGACAAGCTAACTATGGCTACACCTTC. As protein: CASSYGQANYGYTF.

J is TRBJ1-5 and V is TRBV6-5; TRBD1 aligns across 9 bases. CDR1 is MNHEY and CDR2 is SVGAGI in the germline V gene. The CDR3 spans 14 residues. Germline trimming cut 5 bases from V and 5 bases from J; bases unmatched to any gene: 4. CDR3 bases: TGTGCCAGCAGTAGGACAGGGGCGTATCAGCCCCAGCATTTT. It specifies CASSRTGAYQPQHF.

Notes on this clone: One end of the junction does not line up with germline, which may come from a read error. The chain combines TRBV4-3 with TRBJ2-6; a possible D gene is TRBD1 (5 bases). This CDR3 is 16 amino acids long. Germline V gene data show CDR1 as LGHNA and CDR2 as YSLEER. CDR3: CASSQEGLSGANGLTF. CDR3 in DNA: TGCGCCAGCAGCCAAGAAGGCCTCTCTGGGGCCAACGGCCTGACTTTC.

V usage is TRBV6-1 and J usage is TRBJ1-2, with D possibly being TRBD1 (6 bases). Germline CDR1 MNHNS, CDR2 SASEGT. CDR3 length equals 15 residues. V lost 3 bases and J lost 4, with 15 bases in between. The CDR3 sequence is CASSDVFGQIYGYTF. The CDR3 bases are TGTGCCAGCAGTGACGTGTTCGGACAGATCTATGGCTACACCTTC.

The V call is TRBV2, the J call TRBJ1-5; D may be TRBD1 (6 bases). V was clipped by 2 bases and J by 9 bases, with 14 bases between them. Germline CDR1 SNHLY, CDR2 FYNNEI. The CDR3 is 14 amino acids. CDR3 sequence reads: CASSESRGGRPQHF. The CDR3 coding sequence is TGTGCCAGCAGTGAATCGAGAGGGGGTAGGCCCCAGCATTTT.

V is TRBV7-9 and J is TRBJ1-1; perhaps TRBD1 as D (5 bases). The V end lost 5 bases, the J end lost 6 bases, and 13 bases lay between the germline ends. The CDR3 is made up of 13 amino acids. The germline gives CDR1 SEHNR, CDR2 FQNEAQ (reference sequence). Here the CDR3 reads CASSLSTGAEAFF. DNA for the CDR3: TGTGCCAGCAGCCTTTCCACAGGCGCTGAAGCTTTCTTT.